The source of this T cell receptor (beta chain) is a study of cytomegalovirus exposure and HLA in healthy donors. V gave up 2 bases and J gave up 6 bases, with 16 bases separating them. Germline V lookup: CDR1 MNHNS, CDR2 SASEGT. This CDR3 has 16 amino acids. Sequencing used immunoSEQ multiplex PCR; TCRdb keeps in-frame clones, though not all of them. The sample lists fewer than 200,000 clones; roughly 80% were seen once. This TCR derives from a woman aged 18-29 years in good health and CMV-seropositive. The J gene is TRBJ2-2, the V gene TRBV6-1; a possible D gene is TRBD1 (5 bases). What was sequenced was PBMCs. This CDR3 reads CASSERSGRAPGELFF. The CDR3, as DNA: TGTGCCAGCAGTGAAAGGAGTGGCAGGGCCCCCGGGGAGCTGTTTTTT.